The next 16 T cell receptor beta chains were all read from a single sample in a study of T cell clonality in common variable immunodeficiency. Only in-frame clones appear in the TCRdb table, and some are missing; sequencing was by immunoSEQ multiplex PCR. Observed in the sample are about 28,000 clones, none of them singletons. Whole-study findings and limits: Fewer deletions and N-nucleotide insertions were reportedly seen in common variable immunodeficiency TCR beta sequences.

These receptors' antigens are unknown. The material sequenced was peripheral blood mononuclear cells. Receptor source: a human donor with common variable immunodeficiency.

This clone was counted ten times or more. The read finishes 3 residues shy of the CDR3 end, and the germline J gene is used to complete it. The chain is built from TRBV6-2 or TRBV6-3 and TRBJ2-1; weak D call: TRBD1 (7 bases). There are 16 residues in the CDR3. The germline gives CDR1 MNHEY, CDR2 SVGEGT. The V and J ends lost 10 bases and 0 bases respectively, with 19 bases between them. Incomplete CDR3 DNA: TGTGCCACTCAGGTGGGGGGACAGAGCTCCTACAATGAG. Its translation is CATQVGGQSSYNE. The complete CDR3 sequence is CATQVGGQSSYNEQFF.

This clone was detected ten times or more. With the read ending 3 residues before the CDR3 end, the germline J gene is used to fill in that end. Within the sample, other DNA sequences also encode this same CDR3. This sequence joins TRBV20-1 and TRBJ1-2, with 12 bases fitting TRBD1. This CDR3 is 16 amino acids long. V gave up 3 bases and J gave up 1 base; unmatched junction bases: 6. Germline V lookup: CDR1 DFQATT, CDR2 SNEGSKA (reference sequence). The CDR3 is CSASSGTGGFNYGYTF. The DNA read from the CDR3 is TGCAGTGCTAGTTCCGGGACAGGGGGCTTTAACTATGGC.

This clone was observed many times. The CDR3 end falls 3 residues outside the read, so it is completed with the germline J gene. J is TRBJ2-5 and V is TRBV18; the D gene is possibly TRBD2 (6 bases). CDR3 length: 14 amino acids. V lost 4 bases and J lost 5, with 14 bases in between. Germline V gives CDR1 KGHSH, CDR2 LQKENI. The CDR3 DNA, read in part, is TGTGCCAGCTCACGCCAACTAGCAGGGGAGACC. Amino acids: CASSRQLAGET. The entire CDR3 protein is CASSRQLAGETQYF.

This clone has only a few counts. The observed sequence ends 3 residues before the CDR3 terminus, with the missing tail filled in from the germline J gene. The gene calls are TRBV7-9 and TRBJ1-1; 9 bases line up with TRBD1. Germline trimming cut 6 bases from V and 4 bases from J; bases unmatched to any gene: 3. This CDR3 has 13 amino acids. Germline assignment: CDR1 SEHNR and CDR2 FQNEAQ (reference sequence). The part of the CDR3 DNA that was read is TGTGCCAGCAGACGACAGGGGGTCACTGAA. Its translation: CASRRQGVTE. The complete CDR3 reads CASRRQGVTEAFF.

Only a few counts were recorded for this clone. From the germline J gene comes the end of the CDR3, since the read stops 3 residues before it. The chain uses TRBV5-1 and TRBJ2-1; D gene ambiguous. Germline assignment: CDR1 SGHRS and CDR2 YFSETQ. The CDR3 runs to 12 residues. V shed 3 bases and J shed 9 bases, with 10 bases lying between them. The CDR3 sequence: CASSSLVSEQFF. The sequenced CDR3 bases are TGCGCCAGCAGCTCATTAGTCTCTGAG.

Worth noting for this clone: The read ends 3 residues shy of where the CDR3 ends; the end is completed using the germline J gene. This chain uses TRBV7-3 with TRBJ1-6; D remains unclear. V was pared by 0 bases and J by 7 bases, with 7 bases between. This CDR3 is built from 14 residues. Germline V gene sequence: CDR1 SGHTA, CDR2 FQGTGA. The CDR3 bases that were read are TGTGCCAGCAGCTTAACAGGGTGGAATTCACCC. Its protein is CASSLTGWNSP. The full CDR3 protein reads CASSLTGWNSPLHF.

This clone showed up many times. The read gets to within 3 residues of the CDR3 end, and the germline J gene fills in the rest. V usage is TRBV6-2 or TRBV6-3 and J usage is TRBJ2-2, with 10 bases identical to TRBD1. V lost 6 bases to trimming and J lost 6 bases; unmatched junction nucleotides: 7. Germline loops: CDR1 MNHEY, CDR2 SVGEGT. The CDR3 totals 15 residues. The CDR3 region is CASSPGTGVPGELFF. Incomplete CDR3 DNA: TGTGCCAGCAGCCCCGGGACAGGGGTACCCGGGGAG.

This clone was seen at least ten times. From the germline J gene comes the end of the CDR3, since the read stops 3 residues before it. The chain employs TRBV29-1 and TRBJ1-1, with D perhaps TRBD1 (5 bases). This CDR3 spans 14 amino acids. Germline lookup yields CDR1 SQVTM and CDR2 ANQGSEA. Trimming left V 5 bases short and J 2 bases short, with 15 bases between. Partial CDR3 DNA: TGCAGCGTTTTGGGCGGAGGGGTTAACACTGAA. Amino acid sequence: CSVLGGGVNTE. The entire CDR3 reads CSVLGGGVNTEAFF.

This clone showed up many times. The CDR3 goes on 3 residues after the read ends, and that part is filled in from the germline J gene. This rearrangement joins TRBV20-1 to TRBJ2-3; weak D call: TRBD2 (5 bases). CDR3 length equals 15 residues. The ends were cut back, 6 bases at V and 5 bases at J, with 21 bases in the middle. CDR1 and CDR2 (germline): DFQATT, SNEGSKA (reference sequence). The CDR3 bases that were read are TGCAGTGCCTCATCCTGGACTGGAGTTTTAGATACG. Amino acid sequence: CSASSWTGVLDT. The full CDR3 protein reads CSASSWTGVLDTQYF.

A word on this clone: With the read ending 3 residues before the CDR3 end, the germline J gene is used to fill in that end. V gene TRBV18 combines with J gene TRBJ1-2; D might be TRBD1 (5 bases). V was trimmed by 1 base and J by 3 bases, leaving 12 bases between them. CDR1 and CDR2 (germline): KGHSH, LQKENI. The CDR3 length is 15 residues. The CDR3: CASSPLGGEDYGYTF. The CDR3 bases that were read are TGTGCCAGCTCACCACTCGGGGGTGAAGACTATGGC.

Details on this clone: The CDR3 end falls 3 residues outside the read, so it is completed with the germline J gene. The chain joins TRBV11-2 to TRBJ1-1, with D possibly matching TRBD1 (5 bases). Looked up from germline, CDR1 is SGHAT and CDR2 is FQNNGV. This CDR3 has 13 amino acids. Trimming stripped 3 bases from V and 5 bases from J, with 10 bases between. The CDR3 reads CASSFQGNTEAFF. The part of the CDR3 DNA that was read is TGTGCCAGCAGCTTTCAGGGTAATACTGAA. Together with reference TRBV11-2 and TRBJ1-1, the CDR3 gives the full variable domain: EAGVAQSPRYKIIEKRQSVAFWCNPISGHATLYWYQQILGQGPKLLIQFQNNGVVDDSQLPKDRFSAERLKGVDSTLKIQPAKLEDSAVYLCASSFQGNTEAFFGQGTRLTVV.

The CDR3 sequence: CASSIGQGLPGELFF. The part of the CDR3 DNA that was read is TGTGCCAGTAGTATAGGACAGGGGCTACCCGGGGAG. The chain carries TRBV19 and TRBJ2-2; 8 bases line up with TRBD1. The CDR3 end is not reached by the read, which stops 3 residues before it; the germline J gene fills it in. CDR1 and CDR2 from the germline V gene are LNHDA and SQIVND (reference sequence). The CDR3 runs to 15 residues. V gave up 1 base and J gave up 6 bases; unmatched junction bases: 4.

This clone was recorded at least ten times. The CDR3 end is not reached by the read, which stops 3 residues before it; the germline J gene fills it in. The sample contains more than one DNA sequence encoding this CDR3. V gene TRBV7-3 combines with J gene TRBJ2-5; D may be TRBD2 (6 bases). Germline V gene data show CDR1 as SGHTA and CDR2 as FQGTGA. V was trimmed by 5 bases and J by 0 bases, leaving 7 bases between them. The CDR3 loop spans 13 amino acids. CDR3 DNA, as far as it was read: TGTGCCAGCAGCCGGGACTACCAAGAGACC. This codes for CASSRDYQET. The CDR3 reads in full as CASSRDYQETQYF.

A few counts support this clone. The sequence runs out 3 residues before the end of the CDR3; the remainder is reconstructed from the germline J gene. This chain links TRBV5-1 with TRBJ2-1; maybe TRBD1 (5 bases). The V end was cut by 0 bases, the J end by 8 bases, with 15 bases between. Germline V gives CDR1 SGHRS, CDR2 YFSETQ. The CDR3 sequence is 15 residues long. The covered CDR3 bases are TGCGCCAGCAGCTTGGCAGGCAGGGAAACCGATGAG. It yields the protein CASSLAGRETDE. The CDR3, in full, reads CASSLAGRETDEQFF.

Notes on this clone: Read data end 3 residues before the CDR3 end; the end is taken from the germline J gene. The V gene is TRBV7-8, the J gene TRBJ1-1, with D possibly matching TRBD1 (5 bases). Looked up from germline, CDR1 is SGHVS and CDR2 is FQNEAQ. This CDR3 is 14 amino acids long. V lost 4 bases to trimming and J lost 4 bases, with 13 bases between them. CDR3 sequence reads: CASSSYTGGTEAFF. The sequenced CDR3 bases are TGTGCCAGCAGCTCGTATACAGGAGGCACTGAA. The whole variable domain, filled in from reference TRBV7-8 and TRBJ1-1, reads GAGVSQSPRYKVAKRGQDVALRCDPISGHVSLFWYQQALGQGPEFLTYFQNEAQLDKSGLPSDRFFAERPEGSVSTLKIQRTQQEDSAVYLCASSSYTGGTEAFFGQGTRLTVV.

The sample holds many counts of this clone. The read ends 3 residues shy of where the CDR3 ends; the end is completed using the germline J gene. This chain joins TRBV6-2 or TRBV6-3 and TRBJ2-1; D is possibly TRBD2 (6 bases). V lost 2 bases, J lost 6 bases, and 17 bases lay in between. CDR3 size: 16 residues. CDR1 is MNHEY and CDR2 is SVGEGT in the germline V gene. The sequenced CDR3 bases are TGTGCCAGCAGTTACGGGCTAGCGAACTACGGCAATGAG. Translating gives CASSYGLANYGNE. The complete CDR3 protein is CASSYGLANYGNEQFF.